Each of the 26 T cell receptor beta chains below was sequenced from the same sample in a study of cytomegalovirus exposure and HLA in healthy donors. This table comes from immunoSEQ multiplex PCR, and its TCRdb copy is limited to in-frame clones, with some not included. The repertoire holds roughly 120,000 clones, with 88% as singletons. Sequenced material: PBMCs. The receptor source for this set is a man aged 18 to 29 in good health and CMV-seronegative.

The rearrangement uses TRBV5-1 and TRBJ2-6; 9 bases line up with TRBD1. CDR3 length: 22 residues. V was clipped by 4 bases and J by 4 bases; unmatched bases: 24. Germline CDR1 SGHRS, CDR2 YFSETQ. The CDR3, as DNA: TGCGCCAGCAGCCCAAGAGGGAGAACACCAATACAGGGGGCGCACGGGGCCAACGTCCTGACTTTC. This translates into CASSPRGRTPIQGAHGANVLTF.

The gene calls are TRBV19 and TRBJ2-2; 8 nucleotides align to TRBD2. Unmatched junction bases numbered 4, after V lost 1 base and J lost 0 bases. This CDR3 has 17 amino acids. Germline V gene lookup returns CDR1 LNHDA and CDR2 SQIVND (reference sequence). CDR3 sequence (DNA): TGTGCCAGTAGTATAGGCAGCGGGGGATCGAACACCGGGGAGCTGTTTTTT. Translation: CASSIGSGGSNTGELFF.

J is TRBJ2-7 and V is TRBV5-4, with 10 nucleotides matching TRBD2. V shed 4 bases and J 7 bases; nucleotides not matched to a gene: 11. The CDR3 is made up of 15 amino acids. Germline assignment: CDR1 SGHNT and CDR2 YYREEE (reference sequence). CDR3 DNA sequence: TGTGCCAGCAGCGCCCGACTAGCGGGTAAAGAAGAGCAGTACTTC. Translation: CASSARLAGKEEQYF.

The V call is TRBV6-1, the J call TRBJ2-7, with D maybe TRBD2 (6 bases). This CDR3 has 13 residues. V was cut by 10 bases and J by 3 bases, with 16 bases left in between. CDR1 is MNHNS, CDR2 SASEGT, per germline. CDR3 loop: CAISIAEFYEQYF. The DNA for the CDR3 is TGTGCCATCTCAATAGCGGAGTTCTACGAGCAGTACTTC.

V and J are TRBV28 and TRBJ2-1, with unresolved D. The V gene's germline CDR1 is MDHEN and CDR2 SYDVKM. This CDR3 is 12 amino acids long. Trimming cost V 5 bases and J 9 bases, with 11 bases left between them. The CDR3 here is CASSIVATEQFF. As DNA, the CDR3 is TGTGCCAGCAGTATCGTAGCTACTGAGCAGTTCTTC.

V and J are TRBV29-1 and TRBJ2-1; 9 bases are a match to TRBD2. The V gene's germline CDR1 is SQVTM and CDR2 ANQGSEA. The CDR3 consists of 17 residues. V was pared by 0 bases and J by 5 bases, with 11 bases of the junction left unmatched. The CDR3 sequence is CSVEDTGGRAPDNEQFF. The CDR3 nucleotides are TGCAGCGTTGAAGATACGGGCGGGAGGGCCCCAGACAATGAGCAGTTCTTC.

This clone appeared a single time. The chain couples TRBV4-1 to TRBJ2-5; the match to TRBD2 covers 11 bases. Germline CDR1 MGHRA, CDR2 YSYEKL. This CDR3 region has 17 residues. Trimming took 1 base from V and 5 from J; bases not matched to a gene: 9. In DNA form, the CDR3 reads TGCGCCAGCAGCCAAGCTAGCGGGGGGACTCTCTCGGAGACCCAGTACTTC. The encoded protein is CASSQASGGTLSETQYF.

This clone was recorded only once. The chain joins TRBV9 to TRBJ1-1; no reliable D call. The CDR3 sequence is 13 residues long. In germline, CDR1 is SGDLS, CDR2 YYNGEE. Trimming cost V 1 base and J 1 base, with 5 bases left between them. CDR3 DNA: TGTGCCAGCAGCGTAACAGCGAACACTGAAGCTTTCTTT. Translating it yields CASSVTANTEAFF.

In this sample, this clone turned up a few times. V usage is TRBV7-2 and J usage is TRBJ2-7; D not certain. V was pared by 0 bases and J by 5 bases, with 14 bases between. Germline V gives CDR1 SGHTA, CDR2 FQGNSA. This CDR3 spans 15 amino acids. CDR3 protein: CASSLARSRGDEQYF. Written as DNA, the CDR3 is TGTGCCAGCAGCTTAGCTCGCTCACGTGGAGACGAGCAGTACTTC.

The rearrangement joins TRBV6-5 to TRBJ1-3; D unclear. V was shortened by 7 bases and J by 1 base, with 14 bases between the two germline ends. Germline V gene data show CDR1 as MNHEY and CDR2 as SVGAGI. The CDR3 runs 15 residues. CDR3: CASTKPGSSGNTIYF. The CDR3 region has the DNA TGTGCCAGCACCAAACCGGGATCTTCTGGAAACACCATATATTTT.

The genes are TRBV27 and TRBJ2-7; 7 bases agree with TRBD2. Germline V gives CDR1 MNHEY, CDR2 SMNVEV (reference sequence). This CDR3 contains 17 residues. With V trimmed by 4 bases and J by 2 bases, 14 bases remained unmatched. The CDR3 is CASSSPSGRGPPYEQYF. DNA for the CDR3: TGTGCCAGCAGTTCTCCCTCGGGGAGGGGACCCCCCTACGAGCAGTACTTC.

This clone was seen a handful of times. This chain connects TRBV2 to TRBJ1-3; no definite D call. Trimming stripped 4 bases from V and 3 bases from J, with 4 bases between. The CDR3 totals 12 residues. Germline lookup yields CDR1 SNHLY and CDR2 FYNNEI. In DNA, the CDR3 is TGTGCCAGCAGTGTCGGTGGAAACACCATATATTTT. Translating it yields CASSVGGNTIYF.

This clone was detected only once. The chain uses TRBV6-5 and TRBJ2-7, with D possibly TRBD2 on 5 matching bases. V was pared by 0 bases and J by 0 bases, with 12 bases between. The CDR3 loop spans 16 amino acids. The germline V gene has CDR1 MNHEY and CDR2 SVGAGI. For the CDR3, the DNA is TGTGCCAGCAGTTACTCGGGTTTTGGGAGCTCCTACGAGCAGTACTTC. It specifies CASSYSGFGSSYEQYF.

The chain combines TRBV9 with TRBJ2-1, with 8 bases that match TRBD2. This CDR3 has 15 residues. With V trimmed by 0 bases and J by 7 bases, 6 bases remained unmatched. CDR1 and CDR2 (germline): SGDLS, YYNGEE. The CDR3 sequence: CASSVGAGVGNEQFF. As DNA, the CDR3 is TGTGCCAGCAGCGTAGGAGCGGGAGTTGGAAATGAGCAGTTCTTC.

The CDR3 here is CASSLGQLTRNEQFF. In DNA form, the CDR3 reads TGTGCCAGCAGCTTAGGACAGTTAACGCGGAATGAGCAGTTCTTC. The rearrangement joins TRBV7-2 to TRBJ2-1, with a weak D call TRBD1 (5 bases). Trimming took 1 base from V and 7 from J, leaving 14 bases between them. The CDR3 totals 15 residues. CDR1 and CDR2 (germline): SGHTA, FQGNSA. Full variable domain (rest looked up from reference TRBV7-2 and TRBJ2-1): GAGVSQSPSNKVTEKGKDVELRCDPISGHTALYWYRQSLGQGLEFLIYFQGNSAPDKSGLPSDRFSAERTGGSVSTLTIQRTQQEDSAVYLCASSLGQLTRNEQFFGPGTRLTVL.

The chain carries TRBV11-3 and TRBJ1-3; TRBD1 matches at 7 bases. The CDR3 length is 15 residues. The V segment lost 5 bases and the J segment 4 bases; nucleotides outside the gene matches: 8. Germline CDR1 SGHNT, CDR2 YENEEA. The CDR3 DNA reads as TGTGCCAGCAGCCGGGACAGAACCACAGGAAACACCATATATTTT. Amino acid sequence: CASSRDRTTGNTIYF.

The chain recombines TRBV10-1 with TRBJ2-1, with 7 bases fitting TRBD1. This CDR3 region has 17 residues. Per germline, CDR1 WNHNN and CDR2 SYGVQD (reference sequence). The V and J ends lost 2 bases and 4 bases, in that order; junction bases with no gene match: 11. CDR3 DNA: TGCGCCAGCAGTGAGAACCGGGACAGACTCCGATACAATGAGCAGTTCTTC. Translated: CASSENRDRLRYNEQFF.

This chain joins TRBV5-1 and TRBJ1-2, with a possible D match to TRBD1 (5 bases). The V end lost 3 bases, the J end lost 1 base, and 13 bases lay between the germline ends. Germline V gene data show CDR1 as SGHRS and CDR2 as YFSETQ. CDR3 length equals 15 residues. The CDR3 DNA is TGCGCCAGCAGCTACTACGGGCAGGGTAACTATGGCTACACCTTC. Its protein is CASSYYGQGNYGYTF.

The CDR3 coding sequence is TGTGCCTGGAGGACGGGTAGCGGGGGGGCTACCTACAATGAGCAGTTCTTC. Translated: CAWRTGSGGATYNEQFF. The chain recombines TRBV30 with TRBJ2-1, with TRBD2 identical over 11 bases. CDR3 length equals 17 residues. Trimming at V came to 3 bases and at J to 2 bases, leaving 9 bases not matched to a gene. Per the germline V gene, CDR1 is GTSNPN and CDR2 is SVGIG (reference sequence).

CDR3 in amino acids: CASSFARGQQYF. The CDR3 region has the DNA TGTGCCAGCAGCTTTGCTAGGGGCCAGCAGTACTTC. The chain links TRBV5-6 to TRBJ2-7, with D possibly TRBD1 on 5 matching bases. CDR3 size: 12 residues. Looked up from germline, CDR1 is SGHDT and CDR2 is YYEEEE. Trimming cost V 2 bases and J 8 bases, with 11 bases left between them.

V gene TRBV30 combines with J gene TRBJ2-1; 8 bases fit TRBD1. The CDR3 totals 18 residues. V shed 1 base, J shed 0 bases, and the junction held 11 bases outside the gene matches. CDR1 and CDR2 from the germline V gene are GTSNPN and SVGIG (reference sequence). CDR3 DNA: TGTGCCTGGAGTGGGCTGACAGGGGACAAAAACTCCTACAATGAGCAGTTCTTC. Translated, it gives CAWSGLTGDKNSYNEQFF.

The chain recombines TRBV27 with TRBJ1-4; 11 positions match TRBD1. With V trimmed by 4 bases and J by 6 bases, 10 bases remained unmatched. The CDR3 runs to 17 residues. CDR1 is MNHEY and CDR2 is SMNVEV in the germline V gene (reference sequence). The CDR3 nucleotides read TGTGCCAGCAGTTCATTTATCGGACAGGGGGCGGATGAAAAACTGTTTTTT. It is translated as CASSSFIGQGADEKLFF.

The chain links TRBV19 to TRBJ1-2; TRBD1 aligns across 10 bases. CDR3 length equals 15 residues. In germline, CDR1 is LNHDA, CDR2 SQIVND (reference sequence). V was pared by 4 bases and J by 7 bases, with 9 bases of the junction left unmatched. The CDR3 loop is CASSTRDRGPTGYTF. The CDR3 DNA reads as TGTGCCAGTAGTACCCGGGACAGGGGACCAACTGGCTACACCTTC.

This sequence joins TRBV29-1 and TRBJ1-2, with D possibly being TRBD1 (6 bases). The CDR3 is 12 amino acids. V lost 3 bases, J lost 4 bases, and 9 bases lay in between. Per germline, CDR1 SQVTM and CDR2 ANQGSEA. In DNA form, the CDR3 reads TGCAGCGTTGACAGGGGATCCTATGGCTACACCTTC. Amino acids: CSVDRGSYGYTF.

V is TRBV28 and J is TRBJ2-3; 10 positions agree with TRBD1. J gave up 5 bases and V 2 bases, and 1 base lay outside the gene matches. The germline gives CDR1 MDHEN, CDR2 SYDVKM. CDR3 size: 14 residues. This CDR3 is CASSLDRGQDTQYF. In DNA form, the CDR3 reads TGTGCCAGCAGTTTAGACAGGGGGCAAGATACGCAGTATTTT.

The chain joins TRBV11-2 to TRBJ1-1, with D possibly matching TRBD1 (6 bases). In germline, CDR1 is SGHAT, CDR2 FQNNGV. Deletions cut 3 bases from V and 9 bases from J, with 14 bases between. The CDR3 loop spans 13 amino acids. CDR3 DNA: TGTGCCAGCAGCTTTGGGCCAGGGGAACAAGCTTTCTTT. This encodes CASSFGPGEQAFF.